A single sample gave rise to the 18 T cell receptor beta chains below, sequenced in a study of early T cells in non-severe SARS-CoV-2 infection. TCRdb re-derived calls from the 5' RACE reads in MiXCR, one entry per CDR3 protein. The sample lists tens of thousands of distinct CDR3 sequences; under 10% were seen once. The sample comprised whole blood. The receptors were sampled from an adult who was a healthcare worker with PCR-confirmed SARS-CoV-2 infection or an uninfected control (not recorded which).

This clonotype was seen a handful of times. The chain uses TRBV7-6 and TRBJ2-5, with 13 bases matching TRBD2. V shed 5 bases, J shed 5 bases, and the junction held 8 bases outside the gene matches. This CDR3 region has 16 residues. Germline V gives CDR1 SGHVS, CDR2 FNYEAQ. The CDR3 nucleotides read TGTGCCAGCAGCAAGACTAGCGGGGGGCCTTTTGAGACCCAGTACTTC. Amino acid sequence: CASSKTSGGPFETQYF.

This clonotype was counted many times. This rearrangement joins TRBV3-1 to TRBJ1-1; D is uncertain. The germline CDR1 and CDR2 sequences are LGHDT and YNNKEL (reference sequence). Trimming shortened V by 3 bases and J by 7 bases, and 15 bases separated the two germline ends. The CDR3 spans 14 residues. CDR3 sequence: CASSQREGVGEAFF. The CDR3 DNA reads TGTGCCAGCAGCCAGCGGGAGGGTGTAGGTGAAGCTTTCTTT. The full variable domain, with the rest looked up from reference TRBV3-1 and TRBJ1-1, is DTAVSQTPKYLVTQMGNDKSIKCEQNLGHDTMYWYKQDSKKFLKIMFSYNNKELIINETVPNRFSPKSPDKAHLNLHINSLELGDSAVYFCASSQREGVGEAFFGQGTRLTVV.

This clonotype was picked up one time. A clone one base away is much larger, so this may be a read error. The chain links TRBV7-9 to TRBJ2-5, with TRBD1 matching over 8 bases. The CDR3 covers 15 residues. Germline values: CDR1 SEHNR, CDR2 FQNEAQ (reference sequence). CDR3 sequence (DNA): TGTGCCAGCAGCCCCGCCGACAGGGGTGTAGAGACCCAGCACTTC. It specifies CASSPADRGVETQHF.

This clonotype was seen ten or more times. V and J are TRBV12-3 or TRBV12-4 and TRBJ1-2, with TRBD1 identical over 7 bases. V was pared by 7 bases and J by 3 bases, with 14 bases of the junction left unmatched. CDR3 length: 16 residues. The CDR3 nucleotides read TGTGCCAGCATCATCCTCCGGGACAGCTATTACTATGGCTACACCTTC. Protein sequence: CASIILRDSYYYGYTF.

This clonotype was observed a handful of times. The chain couples TRBV5-1 to TRBJ2-1, with a possible D match to TRBD2 (6 bases). Trimming stripped 0 bases from V and 5 bases from J, with 9 bases between. In germline, CDR1 is SGHRS, CDR2 YFSETQ. CDR3 length: 14 residues. CDR3 DNA: TGCGCCAGCAGCTTGGCCGGGGGAGACAATGAGCAGTTCTTC. Translating it yields CASSLAGGDNEQFF.

This clonotype is judged medium-sized (0.01 to 0.1%). This chain joins TRBV16 and TRBJ2-7; 10 positions match TRBD1. Unmatched junction bases numbered 9, after V lost 4 bases and J lost 0 bases. Germline V lookup: CDR1 KGHSY, CDR2 FQNENV. The CDR3 contains 17 residues. CDR3 DNA sequence: TGTGCCAGCAGCCCCCCCGCGGGACAGGGGAACTCCTACGAGCAGTACTTC. Translated: CASSPPAGQGNSYEQYF.

Many counts were recorded for this clonotype. The chain uses TRBV3-1 and TRBJ1-1; no reliable D call. The CDR3 contains 11 residues. Germline values: CDR1 LGHDT, CDR2 YNNKEL (reference sequence). The germline V and J ends were trimmed by 5 bases and 9 bases, with 10 bases remaining between them. The CDR3 spells CASSNTRKAFF. In DNA form, the CDR3 reads TGTGCCAGCAGCAACACCCGTAAAGCTTTCTTT.

The table lists this clonotype with a few counts. The V gene is TRBV18, the J gene TRBJ1-4; 8 bases line up with TRBD1. Germline lookup yields CDR1 KGHSH and CDR2 LQKENI. This CDR3 has 16 residues. Unmatched junction bases numbered 9, after V lost 2 bases and J lost 7 bases. The CDR3 sequence: CASSPSVLQGGEKLFF. In DNA, the CDR3 is TGTGCCAGCTCACCATCGGTTTTACAGGGGGGTGAAAAACTGTTTTTT.

Many counts were recorded for this clonotype. The genes are TRBV3-1 and TRBJ2-7; D is undetermined. The CDR3 is made up of 15 amino acids. V was pared by 1 base and J by 2 bases, with 12 bases between. CDR1 is LGHDT and CDR2 is YNNKEL in the germline V gene (reference sequence). CDR3 sequence: CASSQGSLGAYEQYF. The CDR3 region has the DNA TGTGCCAGCAGCCAAGGGTCCCTTGGGGCCTACGAGCAGTACTTC.

This clonotype was detected many times. Here the CDR3 reads CASSPGGGEVDEQFF. The CDR3 region has the DNA TGTGCCAGCAGCCCGGGAGGCGGGGAAGTCGATGAGCAGTTCTTC. The rearrangement joins TRBV6-5 to TRBJ2-1; 7 bases fit TRBD2. The CDR3 extends over 15 amino acids. The germline V gene has CDR1 MNHEY and CDR2 SVGAGI. J was trimmed by 8 bases and V by 6 bases; bases with no gene match: 13.

This clonotype has at least ten counts. The V and J genes are TRBV18 and TRBJ2-7; D is uncertain. The length of the CDR3 is 14 residues. Germline V gives CDR1 KGHSH, CDR2 LQKENI. V was clipped by 1 base and J by 2 bases, with 9 bases between them. CDR3 DNA: TGTGCCAGCTCACCACGGCAGACCCCCTACGAGCAGTACTTC. Residues: CASSPRQTPYEQYF.

This clonotype showed up just a few times. This rearrangement joins TRBV2 to TRBJ1-2, with 7 bases identical to TRBD1. Germline CDR1 reads SNHLY; CDR2 reads FYNNEI. This CDR3 has 15 amino acids. V gave up 11 bases and J gave up 0 bases; unmatched junction bases: 12. Here the CDR3 reads CAGTGDQPSNYGYTF. CDR3 nucleotide sequence: TGTGCCGGTACAGGGGACCAGCCTTCTAACTATGGCTACACCTTC.

V and J are TRBV4-3 and TRBJ1-1, with D maybe TRBD1 (5 bases). Germline V gene lookup returns CDR1 LGHNA and CDR2 YSLEER. The length of the CDR3 is 13 residues. The V and J ends lost 0 bases and 10 bases respectively, with 12 bases between them. CDR3 protein: CASSQDGPGGAFF. The CDR3, as DNA: TGCGCCAGCAGCCAAGATGGTCCCGGGGGAGCTTTCTTT.

This clonotype showed up just a few times. The gene calls are TRBV19 and TRBJ1-3; D ambiguous. This CDR3 is built from 15 residues. Trimming pared 10 bases from V and 2 bases from J, leaving 18 bases between. Germline V CDR1 and CDR2: LNHDA, SQIVND (reference sequence). CDR3 bases: TGTGCCACCCTTGCCGTGTCAGCTCCTGGAAACACCATATATTTT. Protein product: CATLAVSAPGNTIYF.

In this sample, this clonotype turned up many times. V and J are TRBV12-3 or TRBV12-4 and TRBJ1-1; the D is unclear. Deletions cut 3 bases from V and 0 bases from J, with 14 bases between. The CDR3 loop spans 16 amino acids. In nucleotides, the CDR3 is TGTGCCAGCAGTTTCCAGCTTCGGAACATGAACACTGAAGCTTTCTTT. Its protein product is CASSFQLRNMNTEAFF.

The rearrangement links TRBV27 to TRBJ2-4; D not certain. Germline loops: CDR1 MNHEY, CDR2 SMNVEV (reference sequence). This CDR3 has 14 residues. Trimming took 11 bases from V and 0 from J, leaving 14 bases between them. CDR3: CAPPPFIAKNIQYF. CDR3 nucleotide sequence: TGTGCCCCCCCCCCGTTTATAGCCAAAAACATTCAGTACTTC.

This clonotype appeared a few times. At one end, the junction sequence differs from germline, possibly due to a read error. This chain uses TRBV28 with TRBJ2-4; 10 bases match TRBD2. The CDR3 has 12 amino acids. The V gene's germline CDR1 is MDHEN and CDR2 SYDVKM. DNA of the CDR3: TGTGCCAGCAGTTTTGGAAGCGGGGGGGCGGTGTTT. This gives the protein CASSFGSGGAVF.

There are many counts of this clonotype. The rearrangement links TRBV4-3 to TRBJ2-1, with 10 bases aligning to TRBD2. The germline CDR1 and CDR2 sequences are LGHNA and YSLEER. V was pared by 2 bases and J by 8 bases, with 6 bases of the junction left unmatched. The CDR3 is made up of 15 amino acids. The CDR3 here is CASSQSGGAKYEQFF. The CDR3 nucleotides are TGCGCCAGCAGCCAAAGCGGGGGGGCTAAGTATGAGCAGTTCTTC.